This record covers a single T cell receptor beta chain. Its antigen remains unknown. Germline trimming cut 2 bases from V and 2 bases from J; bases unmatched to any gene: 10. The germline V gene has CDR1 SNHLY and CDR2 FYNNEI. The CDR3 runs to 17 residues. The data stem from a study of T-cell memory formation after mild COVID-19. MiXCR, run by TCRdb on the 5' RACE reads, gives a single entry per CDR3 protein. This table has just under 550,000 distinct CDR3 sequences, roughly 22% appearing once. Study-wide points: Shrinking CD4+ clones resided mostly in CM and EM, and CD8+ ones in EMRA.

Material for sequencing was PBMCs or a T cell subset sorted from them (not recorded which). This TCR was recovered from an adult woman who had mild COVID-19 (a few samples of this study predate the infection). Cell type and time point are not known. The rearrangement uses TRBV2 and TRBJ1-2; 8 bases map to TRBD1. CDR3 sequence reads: CASSELRGQGGNYGYTF. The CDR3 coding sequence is TGTGCCAGCAGTGAATTGCGCGGACAGGGTGGCAACTATGGCTACACCTTC.